These T cell receptor beta chains were read from a single sample in a study of OX40 agonist ivuxolimab in advanced cancers. Data came from immunoSEQ multiplex PCR; TCRdb stores just in-frame clones and leaves some out. Of about 80,000 clones in the sample, 80% to 95% are singletons; the top ten hold about 0.34%. Here the sequenced sample was CD4+ or CD8+ T cells sorted from blood, taken in a trial of the OX40 agonist ivuxolimab. These receptors originate from an adult with an advanced solid tumor such as melanoma, head and neck, liver or kidney cancer. Both conserved end residues are part of each CDR3. Fields, in order: V gene, J gene, clone size, D gene, CDR3 DNA, CDR3 protein. A D gene is named only where the DNA matches it firmly. The size field is filled for only some rows; it gives once, few, many or a size class.

>TRBV11-1|TRBJ2-1|once|-
TGTGCCAGCAGCACGCACAGGGAAAGATTTTATAATGAGCAGTTCTTC
CASSTHRERFYNEQFF
>TRBV7-6|TRBJ2-5|-|TRBD2
TGTGCCAGCAGCTTACTAGCGGGGGAGACCCAGTACTTC
CASSLLAGETQYF
>TRBV11-2|TRBJ1-5|-|TRBD1
TGTGCCAGCAGCTTATGGGGACAGGTTTTAAGTCAGCCCCAGCATTTT
CASSLWGQVLSQPQHF
>TRBV28|TRBJ2-5|-|-
TGTGCCAGCAGTTTGCGACAGCCAGAGACCCAGTACTTC
CASSLRQPETQYF
>TRBV30|TRBJ2-1|-|-
TGTGCCTTTGCATTGTATGAGCAGTTCTTC
CAFALYEQFF
>TRBV7-8|TRBJ2-7|-|-
TGTGCCAGCAGCGTTAGTGACGGGTTGGGGCAGTACTTC
CASSVSDGLGQYF
>TRBV5-1|TRBJ1-4|-|TRBD1
TGCGCCAGCAGCTTGCGACAGGGGGATGAAAAACTGTTTTTT
CASSLRQGDEKLFF
>TRBV18|TRBJ1-4|-|TRBD1
TGTGCCAGCTCACCGGTCGGGACAGGGCCTGAAAAACTGTTTTTT
CASSPVGTGPEKLFF
>TRBV9|TRBJ2-7|-|TRBD1
TGTGCCAGCAGCGTAGGTCAGGGGGCGGCCTACGAGCAGTACTTC
CASSVGQGAAYEQYF
>TRBV27|TRBJ2-5|-|TRBD2
TGTGCCAGCAGTTTAAGAAGGGCGGGAGCGGGAGAGACCCAGTACTTC
CASSLRRAGAGETQYF
>TRBV28|TRBJ1-3|-|-
TGTGCCAGCAGTTCACCTGGGGGATCCGGAAACACCATATATTTT
CASSSPGGSGNTIYF
>TRBV4-3|TRBJ2-5|-|TRBD2
TGCGCCAGCAGCCTAATGCAGGGGGGACTAGCGGGGGCAAAAGAGACCCAGTACTTC
CASSLMQGGLAGAKETQYF
>TRBV4-3|TRBJ2-3|-|-
TGCGCCAGCAGCCAAGATTGGGGAAGCACAGATACGCAGTATTTT
CASSQDWGSTDTQYF
>TRBV14|TRBJ2-2|-|-
TGTGCCAGCAGCCAAGCCCCGGCCGGGGTCGGGGAGCTGTTTTTT
CASSQAPAGVGELFF
>TRBV5-1|TRBJ1-4|-|-
TGCGCCAGCAGCTTGGGGGTCAGAGGGGCAGGGAATGAAAAACTGTTTTTT
CASSLGVRGAGNEKLFF
>TRBV10-2|TRBJ2-3|once|-
TGCGCCAGCAGCAGGACGGGAGATACGCAGTATTTT
CASSRTGDTQYF
>TRBV30|TRBJ2-3|-|-
TGTGCCTGGAACGGACAAGGGACAGATACGCAGTATTTT
CAWNGQGTDTQYF
>TRBV5-1|TRBJ1-3|-|-
TGCGCCAGCGGAACAGGGTCTGGAAACACCATATATTTT
CASGTGSGNTIYF
>TRBV5-5|TRBJ1-1|once|TRBD1
TGTGCCAGCAGCTTCTTTATCGGACAGGCCGACACTGAAGCTTTCTTT
CASSFFIGQADTEAFF
>TRBV9|TRBJ2-3|-|TRBD2
TGTGCCAGCAGCGTAGACGCCTCCGGGAGGACAGATACGCAGTATTTT
CASSVDASGRTDTQYF
>TRBV28|TRBJ1-1|-|-
TGTGCCAGCAGTTCCGGGGGACCTTCGAACACTGAAGCTTTCTTT
CASSSGGPSNTEAFF
>TRBV7-9|TRBJ2-1|-|TRBD2
TGTGCCAGCAGCTTTAGTCGCCGGGGGACTAGCGGGACGTATGAGCAGTTCTTC
CASSFSRRGTSGTYEQFF
>TRBV7-2|TRBJ1-4|-|-
TGTGCCAGCAGCTTTGGGAACGTTGCTGAAAAACTGTTTTTT
CASSFGNVAEKLFF
>TRBV7-2|TRBJ2-7|-|TRBD1
TGTGCCAGCAGCTTAGGTCTCCGGACAGGGGATGAGCAGTACTTC
CASSLGLRTGDEQYF
>TRBV10-2|TRBJ2-5|-|-
TGCGCCAGCAGTGAGCCTCCGGGATTTCAAGAGACCCAGTACTTC
CASSEPPGFQETQYF
>TRBV15|TRBJ1-6|-|-
TGTGCCACCAGCAGAGATGGTCAGAGTTCACCCCTCCACTTT
CATSRDGQSSPLHF
>TRBV28|TRBJ1-2|-|-
TGTGCCAGCAGTTTGTTTCGAGGTAACTATGGCTACACCTTC
CASSLFRGNYGYTF
>TRBV7-9|TRBJ1-5|-|TRBD1
TGTGCCAGCAGCTTATCAGGGGGCGCGGGCAATCAGCCCCAGCATTTT
CASSLSGGAGNQPQHF
>TRBV12-2|TRBJ2-1|-|-
TGTGCAAGTCGCGGGCACAGGGTCCCCTACAATGAGCAGTTCTTC
CASRGHRVPYNEQFF
>TRBV11-1|TRBJ1-2|-|TRBD1
TGTGCCAGCAGCCAGGGGACAGCACTTAACTATGGCTACACCTTC
CASSQGTALNYGYTF
>TRBV10-3|TRBJ2-7|-|TRBD2
TGTGCCGGCCGTCCGGCGGGAGCTCAAGGAGACGAGCAGTACTTC
CAGRPAGAQGDEQYF
>TRBV5-6|TRBJ1-2|-|TRBD1
TGTGCCAGCAGCGAACAGGGGGTCGACTATGGCTACACCTTC
CASSEQGVDYGYTF
>TRBV5-1|TRBJ2-7|-|TRBD1
TGCGCCAGCAGCTTACAGGGGCCGTCCTACGAGCAGTACTTC
CASSLQGPSYEQYF